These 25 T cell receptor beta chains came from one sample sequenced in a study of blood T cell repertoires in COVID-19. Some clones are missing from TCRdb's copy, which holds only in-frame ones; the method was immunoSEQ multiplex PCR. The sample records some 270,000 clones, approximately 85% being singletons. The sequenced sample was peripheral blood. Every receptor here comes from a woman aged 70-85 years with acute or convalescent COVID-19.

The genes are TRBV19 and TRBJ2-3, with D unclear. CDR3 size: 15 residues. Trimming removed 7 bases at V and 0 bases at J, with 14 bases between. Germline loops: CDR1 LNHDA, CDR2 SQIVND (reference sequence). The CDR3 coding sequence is TGTGCCAGTATAAAAGGTGGGCACAGCACAGATACGCAGTATTTT. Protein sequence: CASIKGGHSTDTQYF.

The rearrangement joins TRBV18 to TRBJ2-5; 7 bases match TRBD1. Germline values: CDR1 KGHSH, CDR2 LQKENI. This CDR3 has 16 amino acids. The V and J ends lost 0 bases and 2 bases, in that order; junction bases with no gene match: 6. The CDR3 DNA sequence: TGTGCCAGCTCACCACCGTCAGTCAGGGGGCAAGAGACCCAGTACTTC. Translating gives CASSPPSVRGQETQYF.

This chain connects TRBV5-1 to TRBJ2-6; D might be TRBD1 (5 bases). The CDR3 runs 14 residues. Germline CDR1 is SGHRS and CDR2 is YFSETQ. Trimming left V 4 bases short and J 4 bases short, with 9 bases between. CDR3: CASSPWGGANVLTF. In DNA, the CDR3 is TGCGCCAGCAGCCCCTGGGGCGGGGCCAACGTCCTGACTTTC. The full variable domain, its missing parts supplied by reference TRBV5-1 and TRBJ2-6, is KAGVTQTPRYLIKTRGQQVTLSCSPISGHRSVSWYQQTPGQGLQFLFEYFSETQRNKGNFPGRFSGRQFSNSRSEMNVSTLELGDSALYLCASSPWGGANVLTFGAGSRLTVL.

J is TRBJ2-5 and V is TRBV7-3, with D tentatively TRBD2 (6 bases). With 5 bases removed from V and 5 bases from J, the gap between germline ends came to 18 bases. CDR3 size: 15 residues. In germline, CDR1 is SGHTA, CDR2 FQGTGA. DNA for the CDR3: TGTGCCAGCAGCCGGGGGACCGTGGGGGTCGAGACCCAGTACTTC. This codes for CASSRGTVGVETQYF.

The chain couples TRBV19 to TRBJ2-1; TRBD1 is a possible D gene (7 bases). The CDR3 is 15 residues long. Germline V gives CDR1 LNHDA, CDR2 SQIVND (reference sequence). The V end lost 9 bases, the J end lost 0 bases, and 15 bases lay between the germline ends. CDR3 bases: TGTGCCAGCCAACAGGGGACTTTCTCCTACAATGAGCAGTTCTTC. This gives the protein CASQQGTFSYNEQFF.

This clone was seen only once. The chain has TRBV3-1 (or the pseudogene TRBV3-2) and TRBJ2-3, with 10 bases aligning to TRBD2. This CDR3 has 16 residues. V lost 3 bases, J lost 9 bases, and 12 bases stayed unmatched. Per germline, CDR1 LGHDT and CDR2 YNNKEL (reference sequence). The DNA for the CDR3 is TGTGCCAGCAGCCAGGCCAGCGGGGGGGCCACGAAAACGCAGTATTTT. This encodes CASSQASGGATKTQYF.

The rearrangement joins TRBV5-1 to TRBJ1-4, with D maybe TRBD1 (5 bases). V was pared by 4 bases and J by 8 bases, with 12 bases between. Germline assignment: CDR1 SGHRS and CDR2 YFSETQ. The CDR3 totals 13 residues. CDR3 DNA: TGCGCCAGCAGCCCCCCCAACAGGGAAAAACTGTTTTTT. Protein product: CASSPPNREKLFF.

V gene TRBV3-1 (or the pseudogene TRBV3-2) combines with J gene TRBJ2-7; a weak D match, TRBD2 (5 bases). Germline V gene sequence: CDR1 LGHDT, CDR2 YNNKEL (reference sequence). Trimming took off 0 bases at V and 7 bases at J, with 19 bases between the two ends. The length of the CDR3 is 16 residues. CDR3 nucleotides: TGTGCCAGCAGCCAAGATATGACTGGAGGAACTAGAGAGCAGTACTTC. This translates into CASSQDMTGGTREQYF.

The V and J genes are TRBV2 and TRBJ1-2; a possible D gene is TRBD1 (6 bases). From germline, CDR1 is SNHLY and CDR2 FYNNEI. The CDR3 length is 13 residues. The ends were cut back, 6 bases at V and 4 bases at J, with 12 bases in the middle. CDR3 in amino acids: CASRGGPGYGYTF. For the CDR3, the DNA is TGTGCCAGCAGGGGGGGGCCTGGCTATGGCTACACCTTC.

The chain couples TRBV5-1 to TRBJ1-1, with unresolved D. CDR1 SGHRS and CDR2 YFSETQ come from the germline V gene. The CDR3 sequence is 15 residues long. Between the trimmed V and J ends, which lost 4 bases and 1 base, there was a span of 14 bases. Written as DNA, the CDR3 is TGCGCCAGCAGCCTGTCCGTCGCGGGGAACACTGAAGCTTTCTTT. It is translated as CASSLSVAGNTEAFF.

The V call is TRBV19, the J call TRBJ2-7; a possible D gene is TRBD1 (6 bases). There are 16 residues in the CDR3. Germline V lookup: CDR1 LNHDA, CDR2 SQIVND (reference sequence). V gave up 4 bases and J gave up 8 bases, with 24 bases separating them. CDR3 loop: CASSTEGTRSSYKQYF. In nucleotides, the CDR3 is TGTGCCAGTAGTACCGAAGGGACACGGAGTTCTTACAAGCAGTACTTC. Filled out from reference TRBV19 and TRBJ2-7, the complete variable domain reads DGGITQSPKYLFRKEGQNVTLSCEQNLNHDAMYWYRQDPGQGLRLIYYSQIVNDFQKGDIAEGYSVSREKKESFPLTVTSAQKNPTAFYLCASSTEGTRSSYKQYFGPGTRLTVT.

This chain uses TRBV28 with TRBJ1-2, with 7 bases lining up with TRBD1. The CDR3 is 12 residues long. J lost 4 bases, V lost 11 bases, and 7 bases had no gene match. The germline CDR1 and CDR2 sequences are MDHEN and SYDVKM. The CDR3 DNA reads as TGTGCCGGTGGACAGGACGGCTATGGCTACACCTTC. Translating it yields CAGGQDGYGYTF.

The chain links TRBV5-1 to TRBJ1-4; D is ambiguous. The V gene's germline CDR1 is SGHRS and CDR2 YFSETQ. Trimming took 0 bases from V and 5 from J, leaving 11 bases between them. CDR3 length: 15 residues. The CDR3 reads CASSLDPGYNEKLFF. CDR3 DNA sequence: TGCGCCAGCAGCTTGGATCCCGGTTACAATGAAAAACTGTTTTTT.

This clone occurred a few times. Here the CDR3 DNA reads TGTGCCAGCAGTGATCGACAGGGTATATGGTCCGGTGGCTACACCTTC. It yields the protein CASSDRQGIWSGGYTF. The chain employs TRBV6-2 or TRBV6-3 and TRBJ1-2, with 7 bases matching TRBD1. CDR1 is MNHEY, CDR2 SVGEGT, per germline. The CDR3 runs 16 residues. J gave up 7 bases and V 5 bases, and 16 bases lay outside the gene matches.

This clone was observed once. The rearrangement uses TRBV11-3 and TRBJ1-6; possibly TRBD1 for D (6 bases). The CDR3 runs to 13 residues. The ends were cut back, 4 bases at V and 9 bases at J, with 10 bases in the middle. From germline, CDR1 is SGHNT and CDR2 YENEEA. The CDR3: CASSSGVGSPLHF. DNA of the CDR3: TGTGCCAGCAGCTCAGGGGTCGGTTCACCCCTCCACTTT.

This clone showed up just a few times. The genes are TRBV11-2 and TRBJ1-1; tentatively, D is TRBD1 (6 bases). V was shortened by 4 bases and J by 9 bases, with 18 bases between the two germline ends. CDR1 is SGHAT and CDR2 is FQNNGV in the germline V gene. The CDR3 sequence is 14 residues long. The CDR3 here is CASSSPKDTGKAFF. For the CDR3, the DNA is TGTGCCAGCAGCTCGCCGAAAGACACAGGGAAAGCTTTCTTT. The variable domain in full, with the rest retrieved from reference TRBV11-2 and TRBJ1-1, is EAGVAQSPRYKIIEKRQSVAFWCNPISGHATLYWYQQILGQGPKLLIQFQNNGVVDDSQLPKDRFSAERLKGVDSTLKIQPAKLEDSAVYLCASSSPKDTGKAFFGQGTRLTVV.

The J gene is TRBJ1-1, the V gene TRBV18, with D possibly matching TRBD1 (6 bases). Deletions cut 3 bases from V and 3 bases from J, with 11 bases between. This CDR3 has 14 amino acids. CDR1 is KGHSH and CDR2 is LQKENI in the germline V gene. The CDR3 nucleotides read TGTGCCAGCTCACCTCAGCGGACAGACACTGAAGCTTTCTTT. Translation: CASSPQRTDTEAFF.

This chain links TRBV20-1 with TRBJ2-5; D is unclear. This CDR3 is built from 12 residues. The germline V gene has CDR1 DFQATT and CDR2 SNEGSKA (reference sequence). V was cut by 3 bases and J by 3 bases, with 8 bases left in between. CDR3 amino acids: CSASGSEETQYF. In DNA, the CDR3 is TGCAGTGCTAGTGGTTCTGAAGAGACCCAGTACTTC.

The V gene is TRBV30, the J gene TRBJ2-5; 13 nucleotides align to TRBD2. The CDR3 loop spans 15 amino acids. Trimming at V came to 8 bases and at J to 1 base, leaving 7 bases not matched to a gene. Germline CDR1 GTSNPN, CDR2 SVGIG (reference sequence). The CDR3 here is CATGTSGAVQETQYF. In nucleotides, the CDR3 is TGTGCCACAGGGACTAGCGGGGCCGTCCAAGAGACCCAGTACTTC.

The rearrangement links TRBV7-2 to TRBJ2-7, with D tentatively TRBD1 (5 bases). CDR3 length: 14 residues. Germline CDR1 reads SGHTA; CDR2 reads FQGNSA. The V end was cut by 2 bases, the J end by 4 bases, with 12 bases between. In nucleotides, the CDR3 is TGTGCCAGCAGCTTAAAGGGGATTCAGTACGAGCAGTACTTC. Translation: CASSLKGIQYEQYF.

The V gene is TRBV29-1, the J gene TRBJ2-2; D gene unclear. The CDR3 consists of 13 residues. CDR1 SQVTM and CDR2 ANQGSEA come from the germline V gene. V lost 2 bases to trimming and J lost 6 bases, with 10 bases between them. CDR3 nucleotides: TGCAGCGTTGAATATAACGGAGCCGGGGAGCTGTTTTTT. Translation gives CSVEYNGAGELFF.

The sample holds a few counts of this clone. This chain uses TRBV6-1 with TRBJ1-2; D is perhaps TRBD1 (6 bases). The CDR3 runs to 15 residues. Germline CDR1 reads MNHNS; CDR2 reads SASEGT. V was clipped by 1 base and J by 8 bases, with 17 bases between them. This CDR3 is CASSEGVTGTNGYTF. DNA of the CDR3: TGTGCCAGCAGTGAAGGGGTAACAGGGACGAACGGCTACACCTTC.

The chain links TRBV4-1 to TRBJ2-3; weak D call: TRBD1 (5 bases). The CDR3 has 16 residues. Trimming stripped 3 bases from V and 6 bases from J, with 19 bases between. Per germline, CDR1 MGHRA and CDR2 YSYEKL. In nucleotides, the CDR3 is TGCGCCAGCAGCCAGGAACCAGGGTATCAGGTCGATACGCAGTATTTT. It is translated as CASSQEPGYQVDTQYF.

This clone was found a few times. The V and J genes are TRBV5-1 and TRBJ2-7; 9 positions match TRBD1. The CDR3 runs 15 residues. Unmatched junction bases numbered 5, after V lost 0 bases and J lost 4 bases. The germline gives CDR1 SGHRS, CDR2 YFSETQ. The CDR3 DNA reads TGCGCCAGCAGCTTGGGCGCGGGACAGGGTTACGAGCAGTACTTC. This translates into CASSLGAGQGYEQYF.

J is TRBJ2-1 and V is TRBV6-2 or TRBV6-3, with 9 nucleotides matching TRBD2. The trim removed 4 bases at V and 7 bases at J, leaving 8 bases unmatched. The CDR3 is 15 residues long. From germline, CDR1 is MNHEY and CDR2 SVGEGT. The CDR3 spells CASSFSGGVYNEQFF. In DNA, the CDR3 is TGTGCCAGCAGTTTTAGCGGGGGCGTCTATAATGAGCAGTTCTTC.